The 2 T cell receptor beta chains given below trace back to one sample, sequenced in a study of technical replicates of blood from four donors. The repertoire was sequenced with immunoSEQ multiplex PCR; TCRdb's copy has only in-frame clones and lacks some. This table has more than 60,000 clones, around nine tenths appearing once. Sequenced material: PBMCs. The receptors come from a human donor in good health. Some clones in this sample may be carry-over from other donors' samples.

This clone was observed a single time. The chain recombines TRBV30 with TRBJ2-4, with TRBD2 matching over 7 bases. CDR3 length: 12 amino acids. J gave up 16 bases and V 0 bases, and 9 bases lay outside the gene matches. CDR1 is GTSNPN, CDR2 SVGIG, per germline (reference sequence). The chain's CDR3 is CAWSVLGGRPYF. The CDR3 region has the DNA TGTGCCTGGAGTGTACTGGGGGGGAGGCCCTACTTC.

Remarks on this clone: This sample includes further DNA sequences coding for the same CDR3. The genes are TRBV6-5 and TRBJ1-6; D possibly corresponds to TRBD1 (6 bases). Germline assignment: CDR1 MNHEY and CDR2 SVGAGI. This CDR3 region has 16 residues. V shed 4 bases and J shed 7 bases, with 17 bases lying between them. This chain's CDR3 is CASSFATGYGNSPLHF. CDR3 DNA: TGTGCCAGCAGTTTCGCCACAGGGTACGGCAATTCACCCCTCCACTTT.